The source of this T cell receptor beta chain is a study of read filtering for tumor transcriptome and immune sequencing. Study-wide background: IR-seq gave about 3.5 to 11 million TCR reads per sample; RNA-seq gave about 80 to 1,300. Broader study findings: Approximately 87% of IR-seq clonotypes had a single read, yet these held roughly 3.8% of reads. Even smaller IR-seq throughput identified most shared clonotypes.

Every patient had bone marrow sampled while the disease was active. From roughly 390 ng of RNA, a library with molecular barcoded alpha/delta and beta/gamma adaptors was made. TCRdb independently ran MiXCR on the reads; one entry per CDR3 protein. The sample lists some 40,000 distinct CDR3 sequences, 14% seen once, with about 17% in the top ten. A word on this clonotype: Its target is not known.

The sample was a population of CD138-negative cells sorted from bone marrow. This clonotype originated in a donor aged 40 or over with multiple myeloma.

Written as DNA, the CDR3 is TGTGCCAGCAGATATAGCGGGGGGGCGAACACAGATACGCAGTATTTT. This encodes CASRYSGGANTDTQYF. The V gene is TRBV5-5, the J gene TRBJ2-3, with 11 bases fitting TRBD2. The germline CDR1 and CDR2 sequences are SGHKS and YYEKEE (reference sequence). This CDR3 region has 16 residues. The J segment lost 2 bases and the V segment lost 5 bases, leaving 7 bases of the junction unmatched.